This TCR beta chain was captured in a study of T cells in Graves' hyperthyroidism and ophthalmopathy. The overall study: The initial diagnosis was the point when peripheral blood was collected, ahead of any treatment.

Not enrolled were patients with uncontrolled infection, other autoimmune disease, pregnancy or lactation. This clonotype was seen a few times. Germline and junction disagree at one end, which may indicate a read error. Looked up from germline, CDR1 is WSHSY and CDR2 is SAAADI. The CDR3 length is 17 residues. The source material, RNA transcripts, was used to amplify TCR beta CDR3 regions. A first-round RT-PCR of the TCR CDR3 used the HTBI primer set. Using its own MiXCR run on the multiplex PCR reads, TCRdb lists one record per CDR3 protein. The profile shows 250,000 or so distinct CDR3 sequences, about 16% of them singletons.

This sequence joins TRBV10-2 and TRBJ2-2, with D possibly matching TRBD2 (5 bases). The origin of this receptor is a woman in her 50s with Graves' hyperthyroidism that later progressed to Graves' ophthalmopathy. The sequencing sample was made of blood. CDR3 protein: CAGSLLLDPPHTGELFF. CDR3 coding DNA: TGCGCCGGCAGCCTCCTACTAGACCCACCTCACACCGGGGAGCTGTTTTTT.